This TCR beta chain was sequenced for a study of OX40 agonist ivuxolimab in advanced cancers. Broadly, across the study: Ivuxolimab, which targeted the costimulatory receptor OX40 (CD134), was an agonistic, fully human IgG2 monoclonal antibody. Intravenous ivuxolimab was administered to patients every 2 weeks at six dose levels: 0.01, 0.1, 0.3, 1.5, 3 and 10 mg/kg. Of the approximately 50 dose-escalation patients, hepatocellular carcinoma was present in around 19, melanoma in roughly 15, renal cell carcinoma in 9 and head and neck cancer in 9. In the dose-escalation cohort, around four fifths of patients were male, and the mean age was around 60 years, with a range of about 23 to 90. Prior anti-PD-1, anti-PD-L1 or anti-CTLA-4 therapy was permitted, and about 40% of dose-escalation patients had received checkpoint inhibitors. Partial responses occurred in three dose-escalation patients: two with cutaneous melanoma and one with hepatocellular carcinoma. The point of sequencing TCRbeta in the periphery was to test whether ivuxolimab changed TCR sequence diversity and drove clonal T-cell expansion. The paper reports the monotherapy dose-escalation portion (N ≈ 50 patients) of the phase I ivuxolimab trial.

Patients with a history of autoimmune disease or receiving systemic immunosuppression were excluded from the trial. Peripheral blood for TCR sequencing was collected from all dose cohorts at baseline, on cycle 4 day 1, and on cycle 7 day 1. Samples came from an open-label, multicenter, first-in-human phase I dose-escalation trial of ivuxolimab. Adults with locally advanced or metastatic head and neck squamous cell, hepatocellular, melanoma or renal cell carcinoma were enrolled in the trial. Before TCR sequencing, CD4+ T cells and CD8+ T cells from peripheral blood were sorted into separate populations. As regards this clone: It has no known antigen specificity. No base qualities exist here, and no much larger clone lies one base off it.

V loses 0 bases, J loses 8 bases, and the germline ends lie 17 bases apart. From its cysteine to its phenylalanine, the CDR3 spans 16 amino acids. Of the read, only the CDR3 DNA is kept; its 48 bases are in frame from base 1. Here is what the overall study found, with its caveats: Low levels of normalized T-cell clonal expansion were also shown by some nonresponding patients. The antigen specificity of the peripheral T cells that underwent clonal expansion was not determined. Partial responders in the 0.1-3.0 mg/kg groups had among the lowest normalized peripheral clonal expansion, especially among CD8+ T cells. After ivuxolimab, more expanded clones were found on average in CD8+ T cells than in CD4+ T cells. At doses of 0.1 to 3.0 mg/kg, clonal expansion of both CD4+ and CD8+ blood T cells was observed from baseline to week 6.

For sequencing of the TCRbeta CDR3 region, genomic DNA was extracted from the sorted cells. TCRbeta CDR3 regions were sequenced using the immunoSEQ Assay. Entries here come from immuneACCESS through TCRdb and include only in-frame sequences with V and J called. Some clones fail to appear in such tables; in the studies checked, an unresolved V gene covers under half of the shortfall, and the cause of the remainder is unknown. A total of some 55,000 clones appear in this sample, over 70% of them only once. Roughly 4.2% of the sample goes to the ten largest clones. The V and J genes are TRBV5-7 and TRBJ1-4; the D gene cannot be resolved reliably. TRBV5-7 is recorded as an ORF, its role being uncertain. This clonotype was obtained from an adult with an advanced solid tumor such as melanoma, head and neck, liver or kidney cancer. This specimen was CD4+ or CD8+ T cells sorted from blood, taken in a trial of the OX40 agonist ivuxolimab. The DNA reads TGTGCCAGCAGCTTGGACAAGGACTTACCAAGGGAAAAACTGTTTTTT. The resulting protein is CASSLDKDLPREKLFF.